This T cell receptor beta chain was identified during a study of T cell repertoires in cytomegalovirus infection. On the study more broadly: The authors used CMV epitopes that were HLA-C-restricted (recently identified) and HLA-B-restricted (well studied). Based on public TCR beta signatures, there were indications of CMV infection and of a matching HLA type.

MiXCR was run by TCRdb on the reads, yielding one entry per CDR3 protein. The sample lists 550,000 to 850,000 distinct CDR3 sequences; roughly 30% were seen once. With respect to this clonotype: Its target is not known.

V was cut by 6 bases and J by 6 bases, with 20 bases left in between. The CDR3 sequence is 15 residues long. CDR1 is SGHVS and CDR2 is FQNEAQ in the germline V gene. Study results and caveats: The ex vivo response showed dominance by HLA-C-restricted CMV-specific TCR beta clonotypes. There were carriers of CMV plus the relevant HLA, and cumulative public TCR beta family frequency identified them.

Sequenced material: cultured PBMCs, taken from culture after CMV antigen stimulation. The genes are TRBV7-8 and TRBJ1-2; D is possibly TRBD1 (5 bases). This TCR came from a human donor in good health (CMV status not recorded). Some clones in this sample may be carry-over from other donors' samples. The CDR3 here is CASRLTESTVDGYTF. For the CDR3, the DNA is TGTGCCAGCAGGCTGACAGAAAGCACGGTCGATGGCTACACCTTC.